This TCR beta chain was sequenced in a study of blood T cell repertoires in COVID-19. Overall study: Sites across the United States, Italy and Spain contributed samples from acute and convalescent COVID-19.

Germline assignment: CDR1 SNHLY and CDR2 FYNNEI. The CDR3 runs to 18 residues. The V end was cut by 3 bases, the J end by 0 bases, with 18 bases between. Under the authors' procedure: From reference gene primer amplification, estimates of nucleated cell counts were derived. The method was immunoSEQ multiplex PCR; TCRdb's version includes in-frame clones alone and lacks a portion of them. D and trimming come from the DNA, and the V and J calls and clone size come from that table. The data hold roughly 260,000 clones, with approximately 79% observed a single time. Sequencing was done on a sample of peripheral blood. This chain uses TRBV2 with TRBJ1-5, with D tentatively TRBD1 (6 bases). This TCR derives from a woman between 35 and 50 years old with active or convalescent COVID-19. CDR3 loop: CASSETGPGRYSNQPQHF. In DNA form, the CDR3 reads TGTGCCAGCAGTGAGACAGGCCCGGGGAGATATAGCAATCAGCCCCAGCATTTT.